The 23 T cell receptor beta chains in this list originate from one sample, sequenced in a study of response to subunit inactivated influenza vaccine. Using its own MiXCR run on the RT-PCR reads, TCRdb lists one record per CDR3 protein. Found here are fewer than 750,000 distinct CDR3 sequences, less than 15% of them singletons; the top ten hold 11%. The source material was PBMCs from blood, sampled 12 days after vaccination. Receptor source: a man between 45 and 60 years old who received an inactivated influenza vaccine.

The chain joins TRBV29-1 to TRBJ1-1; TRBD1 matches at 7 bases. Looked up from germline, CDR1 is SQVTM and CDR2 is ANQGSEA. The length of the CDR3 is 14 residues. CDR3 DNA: TGCAGTTCACACACAGGGGCAGTGAACACTGAAGCTTTCTTT. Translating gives CSSHTGAVNTEAFF.

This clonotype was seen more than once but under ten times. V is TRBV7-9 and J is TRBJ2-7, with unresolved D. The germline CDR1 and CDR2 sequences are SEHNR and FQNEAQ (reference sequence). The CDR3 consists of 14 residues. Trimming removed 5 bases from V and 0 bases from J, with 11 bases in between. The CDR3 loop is CASSATRSSYEQYF. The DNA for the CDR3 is TGTGCCAGCAGCGCTACAAGGAGCTCCTACGAGCAGTACTTC.

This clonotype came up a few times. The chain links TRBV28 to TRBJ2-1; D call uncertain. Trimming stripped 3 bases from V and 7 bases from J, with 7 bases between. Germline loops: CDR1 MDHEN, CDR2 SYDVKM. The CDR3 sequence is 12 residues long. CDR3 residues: CASSFIENEQFF. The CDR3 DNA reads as TGTGCCAGCAGTTTTATAGAAAATGAGCAGTTCTTC.

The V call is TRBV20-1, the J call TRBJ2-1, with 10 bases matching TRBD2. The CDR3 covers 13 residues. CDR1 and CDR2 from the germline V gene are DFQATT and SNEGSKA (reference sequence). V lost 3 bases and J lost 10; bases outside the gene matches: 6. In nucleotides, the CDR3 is TGCAGTGCTAGCCTCTTACTAGCGGGAGAGCAGTTCTTC. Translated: CSASLLLAGEQFF.

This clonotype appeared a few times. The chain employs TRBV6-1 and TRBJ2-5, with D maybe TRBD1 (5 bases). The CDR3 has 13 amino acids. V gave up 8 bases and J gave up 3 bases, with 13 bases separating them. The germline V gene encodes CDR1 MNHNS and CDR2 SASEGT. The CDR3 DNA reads TGTGCCAGCCAGGACAAAGCAAAAGAGACCCAGTACTTC. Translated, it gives CASQDKAKETQYF.

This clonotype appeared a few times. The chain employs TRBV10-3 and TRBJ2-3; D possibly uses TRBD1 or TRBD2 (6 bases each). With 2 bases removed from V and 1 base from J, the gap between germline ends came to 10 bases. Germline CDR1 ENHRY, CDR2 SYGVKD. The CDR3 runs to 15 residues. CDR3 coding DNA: TGTGCCATCAGTGAGAGGAGGGGGGGCACAGATACGCAGTATTTT. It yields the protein CAISERRGGTDTQYF.

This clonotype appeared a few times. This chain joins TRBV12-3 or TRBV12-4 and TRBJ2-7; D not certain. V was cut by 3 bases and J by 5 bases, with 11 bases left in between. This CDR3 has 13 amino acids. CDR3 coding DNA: TGTGCCAGCAGTTTCAGTAGGTCTGACGAGCAGTACTTC. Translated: CASSFSRSDEQYF.

DNA for the CDR3: TGCGCCAGCAGCTTTACCGGGACTAGCGGGATTTTGCAGTACTTC. Translated, it gives CASSFTGTSGILQYF. The chain links TRBV5-1 to TRBJ2-7; TRBD2 matches at 13 bases. This CDR3 comprises 15 residues. V lost 2 bases and J lost 9; bases outside the gene matches: 8. Germline CDR1 and CDR2: SGHRS and YFSETQ.

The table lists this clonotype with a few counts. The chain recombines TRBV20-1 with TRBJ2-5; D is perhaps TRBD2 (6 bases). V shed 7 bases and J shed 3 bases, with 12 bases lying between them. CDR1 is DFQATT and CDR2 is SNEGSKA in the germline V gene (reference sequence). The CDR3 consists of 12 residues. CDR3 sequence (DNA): TGCAGTGTTGGCGGGGAAAAAGAGACCCAGTACTTC. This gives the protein CSVGGEKETQYF.

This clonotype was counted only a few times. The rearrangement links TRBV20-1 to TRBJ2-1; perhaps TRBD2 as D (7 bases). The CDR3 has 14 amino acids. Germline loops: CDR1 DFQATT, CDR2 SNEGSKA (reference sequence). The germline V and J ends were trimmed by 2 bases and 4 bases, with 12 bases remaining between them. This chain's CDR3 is CSARSRGGYNEQFF. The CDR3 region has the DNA TGCAGTGCTAGATCCAGGGGAGGGTACAATGAGCAGTTCTTC.

CDR3 protein: CASSLAYNSPLHF. The CDR3 bases are TGTGCCAGCAGTTTAGCGTACAATTCACCCCTCCACTTT. The gene calls are TRBV12-3 or TRBV12-4 and TRBJ1-6; D ambiguous. Trimming removed 0 bases at V and 7 bases at J, with 4 bases between. This CDR3 region has 13 residues.

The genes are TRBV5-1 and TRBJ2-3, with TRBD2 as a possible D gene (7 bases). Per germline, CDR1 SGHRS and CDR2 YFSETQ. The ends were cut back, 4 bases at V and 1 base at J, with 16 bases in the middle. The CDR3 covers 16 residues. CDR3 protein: CASSPRGALGTDTQYF. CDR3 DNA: TGCGCCAGCAGCCCCCGGGGGGCTCTAGGCACAGATACGCAGTATTTT.

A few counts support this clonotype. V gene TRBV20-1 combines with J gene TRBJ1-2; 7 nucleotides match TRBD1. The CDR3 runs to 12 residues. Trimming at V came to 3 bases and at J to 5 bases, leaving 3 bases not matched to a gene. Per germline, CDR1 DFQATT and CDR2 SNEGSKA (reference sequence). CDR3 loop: CSASQTGYGYTF. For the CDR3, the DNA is TGCAGTGCTAGCCAGACAGGGTATGGCTACACCTTC.

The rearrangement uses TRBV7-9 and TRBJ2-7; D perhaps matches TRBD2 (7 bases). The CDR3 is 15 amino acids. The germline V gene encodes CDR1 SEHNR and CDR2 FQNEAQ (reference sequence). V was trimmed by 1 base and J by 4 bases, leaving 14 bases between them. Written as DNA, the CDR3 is TGTGCCAGCAGCTTAGTCGAAGGGGGGGTTTACGAGCAGTACTTC. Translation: CASSLVEGGVYEQYF. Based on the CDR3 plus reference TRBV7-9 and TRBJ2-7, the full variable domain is DTGVSQNPRHKITKRGQNVTFRCDPISEHNRLYWYRQTLGQGPEFLTYFQNEAQLEKSRLLSDRFSAERPKGSFSTLEIQRTEQGDSAMYLCASSLVEGGVYEQYFGPGTRLTVT.

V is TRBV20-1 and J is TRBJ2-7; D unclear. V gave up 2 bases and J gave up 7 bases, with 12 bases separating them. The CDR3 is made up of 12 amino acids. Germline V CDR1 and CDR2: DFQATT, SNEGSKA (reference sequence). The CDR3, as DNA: TGCAGTGCTAGAACCCTAACCGGGGAGCAGTACTTC. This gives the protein CSARTLTGEQYF.

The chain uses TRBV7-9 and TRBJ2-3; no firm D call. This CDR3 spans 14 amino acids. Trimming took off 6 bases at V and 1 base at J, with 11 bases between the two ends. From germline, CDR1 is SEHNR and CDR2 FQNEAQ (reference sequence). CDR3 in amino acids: CASRSPGRTDTQYF. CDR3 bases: TGTGCCAGCAGATCCCCGGGTCGCACAGATACGCAGTATTTT.

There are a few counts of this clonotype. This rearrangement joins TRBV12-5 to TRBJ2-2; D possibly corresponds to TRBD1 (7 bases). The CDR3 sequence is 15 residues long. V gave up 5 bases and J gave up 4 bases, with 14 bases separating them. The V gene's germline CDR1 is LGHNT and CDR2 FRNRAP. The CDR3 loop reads CASGGGGAGTGELFF. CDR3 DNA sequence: TGTGCTAGTGGTGGAGGGGGCGCCGGCACCGGGGAGCTGTTTTTT.

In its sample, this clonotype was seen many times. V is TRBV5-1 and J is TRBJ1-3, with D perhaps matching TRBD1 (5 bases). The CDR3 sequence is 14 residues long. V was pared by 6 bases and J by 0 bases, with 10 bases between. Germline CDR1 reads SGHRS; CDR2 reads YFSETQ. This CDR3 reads CASTATDSGNTIYF. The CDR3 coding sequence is TGCGCCAGCACCGCGACAGACTCTGGAAACACCATATATTTT.

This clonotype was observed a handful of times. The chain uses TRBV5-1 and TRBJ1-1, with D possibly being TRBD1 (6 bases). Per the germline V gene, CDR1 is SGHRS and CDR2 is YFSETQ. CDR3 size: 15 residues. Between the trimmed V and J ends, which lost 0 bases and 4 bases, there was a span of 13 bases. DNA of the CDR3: TGCGCCAGCAGCTTGGAGGGGGGATTCAGCACTGAAGCTTTCTTT. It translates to CASSLEGGFSTEAFF.

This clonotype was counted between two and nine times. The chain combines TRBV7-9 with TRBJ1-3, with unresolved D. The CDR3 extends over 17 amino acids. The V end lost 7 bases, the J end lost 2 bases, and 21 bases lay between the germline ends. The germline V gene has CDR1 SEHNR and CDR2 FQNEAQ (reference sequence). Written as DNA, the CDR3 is TGTGCCAGCACCTCCACTCGGTCCGACTCTCCTGGAAACACCATATATTTT. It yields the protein CASTSTRSDSPGNTIYF. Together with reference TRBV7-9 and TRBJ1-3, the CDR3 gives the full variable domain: DTGVSQNPRHKITKRGQNVTFRCDPISEHNRLYWYRQTLGQGPEFLTYFQNEAQLEKSRLLSDRFSAERPKGSFSTLEIQRTEQGDSAMYLCASTSTRSDSPGNTIYFGEGSWLTVV.

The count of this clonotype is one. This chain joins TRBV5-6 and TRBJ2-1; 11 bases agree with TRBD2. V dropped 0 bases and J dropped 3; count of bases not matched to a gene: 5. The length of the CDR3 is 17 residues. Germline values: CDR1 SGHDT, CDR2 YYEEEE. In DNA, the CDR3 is TGTGCCAGCAGCTTGGTGGGACTAGCGGATTACTACAATGAGCAGTTCTTC. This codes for CASSLVGLADYYNEQFF. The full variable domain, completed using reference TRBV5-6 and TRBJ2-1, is DAGVTQSPTHLIKTRGQQVTLRCSPKSGHDTVSWYQQALGQGPQFIFQYYEEEERQRGNFPDRFSGHQFPNYSSELNVNALLLGDSALYLCASSLVGLADYYNEQFFGPGTRLTVL.

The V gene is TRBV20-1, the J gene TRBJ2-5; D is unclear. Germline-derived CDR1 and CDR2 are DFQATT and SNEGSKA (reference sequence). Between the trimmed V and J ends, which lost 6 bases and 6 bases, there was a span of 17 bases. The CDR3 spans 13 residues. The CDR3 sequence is CSALEQSPKTQYF. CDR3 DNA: TGCAGTGCCTTAGAACAGAGCCCTAAGACCCAGTACTTC.

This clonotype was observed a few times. This chain's CDR3 is CASSLSRAEQYF. Here the CDR3 DNA reads TGCGCCAGCAGCTTGTCACGAGCAGAGCAGTACTTC. This chain connects TRBV5-1 to TRBJ2-7; no clear D gene. Deletions cut 1 base from V and 7 bases from J, with 9 bases between. Per germline, CDR1 SGHRS and CDR2 YFSETQ. The CDR3 extends over 12 amino acids.